This T cell receptor (beta chain) was recovered during a study of T cell changes during pregnancy in multiple sclerosis. The method was immunoSEQ multiplex PCR; TCRdb's version includes in-frame clones alone and lacks a portion of them. The sample includes tens of thousands of clones, 75% to 95% of them seen just once. This CDR3 comprises 12 residues. Trimming at V came to 5 bases and at J to 8 bases, leaving 8 bases not matched to a gene. Germline lookup yields CDR1 SQVTM and CDR2 ANQGSEA. The chain carries TRBV29-1 and TRBJ1-2; 7 bases agree with TRBD1. The sequence came from a female donor in good health, enrolled as a control in a pregnancy study. Source: CD4+ T cells from peripheral blood mononuclear cells, taken in the first trimester of pregnancy. CDR3: CSVSWQGVGYTF. DNA of the CDR3: TGCAGCGTTTCTTGGCAGGGGGTCGGCTACACCTTC.